Presented here are 25 T cell receptor beta chains from one specimen sequenced in a study of CD8+CD57+ T cells in acquired aplastic anemia. Patients selected for sequencing had displayed CD8+CD57+ cell expansion by flow cytometry. The study profiled TCR beta VDJ and CDR3 using genomic DNA as template. TCRdb analysed the reads with MiXCR anew, one entry per CDR3 protein. This table holds 150,000 to 200,000 distinct CDR3 sequences, roughly three fifths found once. Sequenced input: sorted CD4+, CD8+, or CD8+CD57+ T cells (not recorded which) from PBMCs. Receptor source: a human donor with aplastic anemia.

This clonotype was seen just once. V is TRBV10-3 and J is TRBJ1-1; 8 nucleotides line up with TRBD1. This CDR3 is built from 14 residues. V trimming: 8 bases; J trimming: 0 bases; junction bases outside the gene matches: 5. Germline CDR1 ENHRY, CDR2 SYGVKD. CDR3 sequence reads: CAIGGQGMNTEAFF. The CDR3 nucleotides are TGTGCCATCGGTGGACAGGGAATGAACACTGAAGCTTTCTTT.

This clonotype was detected ten times or more. The V and J genes are TRBV4-1 and TRBJ2-5, with D possibly being TRBD2 (6 bases). Trimming removed 4 bases at V and 0 bases at J, with 15 bases between. Per the germline V gene, CDR1 is MGHRA and CDR2 is YSYEKL. This CDR3 has 16 amino acids. CDR3 bases: TGCGCCAGCAGCCCCCGGGACTTAACGTACCAAGAGACCCAGTACTTC. This gives the protein CASSPRDLTYQETQYF.

With respect to this clonotype: An end of the junction does not agree with germline; a read error may underlie this. V gene TRBV4-1 combines with J gene TRBJ1-4; 7 nucleotides match TRBD1. There are 15 residues in the CDR3. Germline V gives CDR1 MGHRA, CDR2 YSYEKL. The CDR3 coding sequence is TGCGTCAGCAGCCAAGGGGACAGCATTAACGAAAAACTGTTTTTT. This gives the protein CVSSQGDSINEKLFF.

The chain is built from TRBV5-1 and TRBJ2-7, with D tentatively TRBD2 (6 bases). This CDR3 has 14 residues. V was pared by 0 bases and J by 5 bases, with 12 bases between. The germline V gene encodes CDR1 SGHRS and CDR2 YFSETQ. Written as DNA, the CDR3 is TGCGCCAGCAGCTTGGTGGGACCTAGCGACGAGCAGTACTTC. As protein: CASSLVGPSDEQYF.

Only a few counts were recorded for this clonotype. Written as DNA, the CDR3 is TGTGCCAGCAAACGACTTGACGGAGAGACCCAGTACTTC. Its translation is CASKRLDGETQYF. The chain is built from TRBV9 and TRBJ2-5, with D hard to call. Deletions cut 6 bases from V and 4 bases from J, with 13 bases between. Germline V gene data show CDR1 as SGDLS and CDR2 as YYNGEE. The length of the CDR3 is 13 residues.

This clonotype was recorded many times. The gene calls are TRBV19 and TRBJ2-3; D may be TRBD1 (6 bases). V was clipped by 3 bases and J by 4 bases, with 17 bases between them. Germline values: CDR1 LNHDA, CDR2 SQIVND (reference sequence). CDR3 size: 16 residues. The CDR3 is CASSIQGWLTADTQYF. Here the CDR3 DNA reads TGTGCCAGTAGTATCCAGGGGTGGTTGACGGCAGATACGCAGTATTTT.

The genes are TRBV7-9 and TRBJ1-1; TRBD1 agrees at 9 bases. After removal of 10 bases from V and 8 bases from J, the junction contained 11 bases not matched to a gene. Germline values: CDR1 SEHNR, CDR2 FQNEAQ (reference sequence). The CDR3 totals 13 residues. In nucleotides, the CDR3 is TGTGCCACCATAGGACAGGGGCTGGTAGAAGCTTTCTTT. This translates into CATIGQGLVEAFF.

The V and J genes are TRBV7-3 and TRBJ2-7, with D perhaps assigned TRBD1 or TRBD2 (5 bases each). Trimming took 2 bases from V and 3 from J, leaving 20 bases between them. CDR1 SGHTA and CDR2 FQGTGA come from the germline V gene. CDR3 size: 17 residues. CDR3 nucleotide sequence: TGTGCCAGCAGCTTAGTCCCAGGTGGGGGTGAATTCTACGAGCAGTACTTC. Translation gives CASSLVPGGGEFYEQYF.

This chain links TRBV10-3 with TRBJ1-2; 9 bases are shared with TRBD1. The trim removed 7 bases at V and 8 bases at J, leaving 5 bases unmatched. Germline-derived CDR1 and CDR2 are ENHRY and SYGVKD. This CDR3 has 12 amino acids. CDR3 amino acids: CAINGQGPGYTF. In nucleotides, the CDR3 is TGTGCCATCAATGGACAGGGGCCAGGCTACACCTTC.

V and J are TRBV25-1 and TRBJ2-5, with 7 bases lining up with TRBD1. Unmatched junction bases numbered 10, after V lost 2 bases and J lost 4 bases. The length of the CDR3 is 16 residues. The germline gives CDR1 MGHDK, CDR2 SYGVNS. The CDR3 reads CASSEGGDRVGETQYF. The DNA for the CDR3 is TGTGCCAGCAGTGAAGGGGGCGACAGGGTGGGAGAGACCCAGTACTTC.

In its sample, this clonotype was seen once. The rearrangement uses TRBV2 and TRBJ2-7; D uncertain. The V end was cut by 1 base, the J end by 5 bases, with 9 bases between. Germline CDR1 reads SNHLY; CDR2 reads FYNNEI. The CDR3 is 13 amino acids. This CDR3 reads CASSEGLANEQYF. The CDR3 coding sequence is TGTGCCAGCAGTGAAGGACTCGCAAACGAGCAGTACTTC.

CDR3 in amino acids: CASSLDSVYEQYF. The DNA of the CDR3 is TGCGCCAGCAGCTTGGACAGCGTCTACGAGCAGTACTTC. The V and J genes are TRBV5-1 and TRBJ2-7; D is unresolved. Trimming left V 0 bases short and J 3 bases short, with 7 bases between. Germline V gene lookup returns CDR1 SGHRS and CDR2 YFSETQ. This CDR3 has 13 residues.

The rearrangement joins TRBV7-9 to TRBJ1-6; tentative D call: TRBD1 (6 bases). Per the germline V gene, CDR1 is SEHNR and CDR2 is FQNEAQ (reference sequence). Trimming left V 5 bases short and J 6 bases short, with 14 bases between. The CDR3 sequence is 15 residues long. CDR3 amino acids: CASSLGGGSNSPLHF. For the CDR3, the DNA is TGTGCCAGCAGCCTAGGGGGAGGGAGTAATTCACCCCTCCACTTT. Full variable domain (outside the CDR3, taken from reference TRBV7-9 and TRBJ1-6): DTGVSQNPRHKITKRGQNVTFRCDPISEHNRLYWYRQTLGQGPEFLTYFQNEAQLEKSRLLSDRFSAERPKGSFSTLEIQRTEQGDSAMYLCASSLGGGSNSPLHFGNGTRLTVT.

In this sample, this clonotype turned up a few times. One end of the junction varies from germline; a read error may be responsible. The chain has TRBV7-7 and TRBJ2-7; D perhaps matches TRBD2 (5 bases). Germline V gene sequence: CDR1 SSHAT, CDR2 FNYEAQ (reference sequence). The CDR3 spans 14 residues. CDR3 sequence: CASSLGVGLDEQYF. The CDR3, as DNA: TGTGCTAGCAGCCTCGGGGTAGGGCTGGACGAGCAGTACTTC.

This chain connects TRBV20-1 to TRBJ2-2; D is unclear. This CDR3 comprises 13 residues. CDR1 DFQATT and CDR2 SNEGSKA come from the germline V gene (reference sequence). The V end lost 3 bases, the J end lost 7 bases, and 12 bases lay between the germline ends. This CDR3 is CSARVVTGGELFF. The DNA of the CDR3 is TGCAGTGCTAGGGTAGTTACTGGCGGGGAGCTGTTTTTT.

V and J are TRBV2 and TRBJ1-1; D gene uncertain. CDR1 is SNHLY, CDR2 FYNNEI, per germline. This CDR3 region has 13 residues. V was shortened by 9 bases and J by 4 bases, with 15 bases between the two germline ends. This CDR3 reads CASPRLGFTEAFF. The CDR3 region has the DNA TGTGCCAGTCCCAGGTTGGGGTTCACTGAAGCTTTCTTT. Using reference TRBV2 and TRBJ1-1 for the parts outside the CDR3, the full variable domain is EPEVTQTPSHQVTQMGQEVILRCVPISNHLYFYWYRQILGQKVEFLVSFYNNEISEKSEIFDDQFSVERPDGSNFTLKIRSTKLEDSAMYFCASPRLGFTEAFFGQGTRLTVV.

This clonotype was counted once. The junction differs from germline at one of its ends, possibly a read error. The rearrangement links TRBV25-1 to TRBJ2-7; D may be TRBD1 (5 bases). The CDR3 runs 13 residues. Germline V gene sequence: CDR1 MGHDK, CDR2 SYGVNS. CDR3 region: CARSEYRTRALYF. CDR3 DNA sequence: TGTGCCCGCAGTGAATATCGGACAAGGGCCCTGTACTTC.

This clonotype was seen a handful of times. The rearrangement uses TRBV5-1 and TRBJ2-7; D is ambiguous. This CDR3 contains 14 residues. Trimming took 3 bases from V and 0 from J, leaving 10 bases between them. Germline V gene lookup returns CDR1 SGHRS and CDR2 YFSETQ. DNA for the CDR3: TGCGCCAGCAGCTCCTCGCAGGACTCCTACGAGCAGTACTTC. Its protein is CASSSSQDSYEQYF.

The V gene is TRBV20-1, the J gene TRBJ2-7; unclear D gene. CDR1 is DFQATT, CDR2 SNEGSKA, per germline (reference sequence). V shed 0 bases and J shed 0 bases, with 9 bases lying between them. The CDR3 has 14 amino acids. CDR3 bases: TGCAGTGCTAGAGATGCCCAGAGCTCCTACGAGCAGTACTTC. This translates into CSARDAQSSYEQYF.

The chain has TRBV6-5 and TRBJ2-7; 12 bases align to TRBD2. Per germline, CDR1 MNHEY and CDR2 SVGAGI. This CDR3 is 15 amino acids long. J gave up 6 bases and V 8 bases, and 11 bases lay outside the gene matches. The CDR3 DNA reads as TGTGCCAGCGCTAGCGGGGGGGCCGAACCCCGCGAGCAGTACTTC. It is translated as CASASGGAEPREQYF.

This chain connects TRBV5-1 to TRBJ1-1; 8 nucleotides line up with TRBD1. In germline, CDR1 is SGHRS, CDR2 YFSETQ. V dropped 4 bases and J dropped 11; count of bases not matched to a gene: 10. The CDR3 has 13 residues. CDR3 DNA: TGCGCCAGCAGCGGGGGAAACAGGGGGTACGCTTTCTTT. It encodes CASSGGNRGYAFF.

This clonotype was recorded at least ten times. The chain employs TRBV5-1 and TRBJ2-3; D may be TRBD1 (5 bases). Deletions cut 3 bases from V and 3 bases from J, with 14 bases between. Germline CDR1 is SGHRS and CDR2 is YFSETQ. This CDR3 region has 15 residues. The CDR3, as DNA: TGCGCCAGCAGCTACGGCCGCGCAGGGACAGATACGCAGTATTTT. This codes for CASSYGRAGTDTQYF.

The gene calls are TRBV25-1 and TRBJ2-1; D might be TRBD1 (5 bases). CDR3 length: 12 amino acids. V was pared by 7 bases and J by 5 bases, with 9 bases between. Germline V lookup: CDR1 MGHDK, CDR2 SYGVNS. The DNA of the CDR3 is TGTGCCAGCAATAAAGGGGACAATGAGCAGTTCTTC. It yields the protein CASNKGDNEQFF.

The sample holds one count of this clonotype. The V gene is TRBV20-1, the J gene TRBJ2-5; D is possibly TRBD1 (6 bases). The CDR3 consists of 13 residues. Looked up from germline, CDR1 is DFQATT and CDR2 is SNEGSKA (reference sequence). Trimming took off 6 bases at V and 3 bases at J, with 14 bases between the two ends. CDR3: CSAGHEGKETQYF. Written as DNA, the CDR3 is TGCAGTGCGGGACATGAGGGGAAAGAGACCCAGTACTTC.

This clonotype was seen once. The chain is built from TRBV7-6 and TRBJ1-1; D uncertain. CDR1 is SGHVS, CDR2 FNYEAQ, per germline. Trimming took off 1 base at V and 2 bases at J, with 8 bases between the two ends. The CDR3 sequence is 14 residues long. Here the CDR3 DNA reads TGTGCCAGCAGCTTAGAAGGCATAAACACTGAAGCTTTCTTT. Its translation: CASSLEGINTEAFF.